This TCR beta chain was captured by sequencing in a study of response to subunit inactivated influenza vaccine. Whole-study findings and limits: Authors suggested that a seasonal influenza vaccination recruits few new T cells each time.

The CDR3 loop spans 23 amino acids. Trimming cost V 6 bases and J 1 base; bases outside gene matches: 22. The V gene's germline CDR1 is SGHVS and CDR2 FNYEAQ. TCRdb used MiXCR to reprocess the RT-PCR reads, holding one entry per CDR3 protein. The sample lists 550,000 to 650,000 distinct CDR3 sequences, about 11% occurring once. This clonotype turned up a few times. The antigen is unknown. The TCR comes from a man in his fifties or sixties who received an inactivated influenza vaccine. Sequences were derived from PBMCs from blood, sampled on the day of vaccination. The chain combines TRBV7-6 with TRBJ2-3; 16 bases map to TRBD2. CDR3 protein: CASSLASLPPGTSGRARTDTQYF. The CDR3 bases are TGTGCCAGCAGTCTTGCCTCCTTACCGCCAGGGACTAGCGGGAGGGCTCGCACAGATACGCAGTATTTT.